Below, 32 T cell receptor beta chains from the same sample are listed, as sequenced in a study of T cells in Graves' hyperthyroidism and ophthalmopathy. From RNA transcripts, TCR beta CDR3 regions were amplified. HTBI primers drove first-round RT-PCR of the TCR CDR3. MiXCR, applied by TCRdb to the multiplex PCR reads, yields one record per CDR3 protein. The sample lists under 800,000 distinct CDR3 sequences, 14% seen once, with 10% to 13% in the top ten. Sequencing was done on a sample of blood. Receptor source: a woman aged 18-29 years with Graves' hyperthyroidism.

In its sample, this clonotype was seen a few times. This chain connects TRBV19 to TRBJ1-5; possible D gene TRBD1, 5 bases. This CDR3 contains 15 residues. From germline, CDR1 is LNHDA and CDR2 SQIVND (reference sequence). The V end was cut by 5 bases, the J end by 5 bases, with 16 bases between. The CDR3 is CASSFQEDTYQPQHF. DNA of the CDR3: TGTGCCAGTAGTTTCCAAGAGGACACCTATCAGCCCCAGCATTTT.

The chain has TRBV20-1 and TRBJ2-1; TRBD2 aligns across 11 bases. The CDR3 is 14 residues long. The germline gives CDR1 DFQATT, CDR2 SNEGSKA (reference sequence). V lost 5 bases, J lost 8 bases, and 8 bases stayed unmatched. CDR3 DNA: TGCAGTGCTTCGACTAGCGGGACACTCGATGAGCAGTTCTTC. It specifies CSASTSGTLDEQFF.

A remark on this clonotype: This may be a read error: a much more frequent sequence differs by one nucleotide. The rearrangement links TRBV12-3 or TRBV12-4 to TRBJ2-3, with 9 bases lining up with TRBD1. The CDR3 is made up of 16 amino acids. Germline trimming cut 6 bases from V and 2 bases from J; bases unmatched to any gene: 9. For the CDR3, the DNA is TGTGCCAGCAGGCCCCGAGGGACAGGGAACACAGATACGCAGTATTTT. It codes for CASRPRGTGNTDTQYF.

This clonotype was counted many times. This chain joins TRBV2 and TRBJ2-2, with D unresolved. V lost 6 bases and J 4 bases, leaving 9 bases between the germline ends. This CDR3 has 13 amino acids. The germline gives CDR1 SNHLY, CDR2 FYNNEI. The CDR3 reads CASRRISTGELFF. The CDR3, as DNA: TGTGCCAGCAGAAGGATCTCCACCGGGGAGCTGTTTTTT. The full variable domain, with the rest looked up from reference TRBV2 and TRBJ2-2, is EPEVTQTPSHQVTQMGQEVILRCVPISNHLYFYWYRQILGQKVEFLVSFYNNEISEKSEIFDDQFSVERPDGSNFTLKIRSTKLEDSAMYFCASRRISTGELFFGEGSRLTVL.

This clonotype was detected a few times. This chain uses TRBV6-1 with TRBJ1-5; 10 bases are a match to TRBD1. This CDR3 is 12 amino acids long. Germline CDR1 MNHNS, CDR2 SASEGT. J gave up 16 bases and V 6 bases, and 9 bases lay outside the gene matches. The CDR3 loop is CASRPGTGVQHF. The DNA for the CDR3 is TGTGCCAGCAGACCCGGGACAGGGGTCCAACATTTT.

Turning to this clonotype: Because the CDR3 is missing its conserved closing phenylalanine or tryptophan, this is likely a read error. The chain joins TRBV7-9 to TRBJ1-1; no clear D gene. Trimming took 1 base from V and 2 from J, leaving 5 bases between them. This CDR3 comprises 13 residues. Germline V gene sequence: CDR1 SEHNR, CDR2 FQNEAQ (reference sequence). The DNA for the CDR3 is TGTGCCAGCAGCTTAGAACAAAACACTGAAGCTTTCTCT. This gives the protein CASSLEQNTEAFS.

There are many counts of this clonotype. Here the CDR3 reads CASRGQPSTGELFF. CDR3 nucleotide sequence: TGTGCCAGCAGGGGACAGCCCAGCACCGGGGAGCTGTTTTTT. The V gene is TRBV2, the J gene TRBJ2-2; 7 bases fit TRBD1. Germline assignment: CDR1 SNHLY and CDR2 FYNNEI. V lost 6 bases to trimming and J lost 4 bases; unmatched junction nucleotides: 5. This CDR3 spans 14 amino acids.

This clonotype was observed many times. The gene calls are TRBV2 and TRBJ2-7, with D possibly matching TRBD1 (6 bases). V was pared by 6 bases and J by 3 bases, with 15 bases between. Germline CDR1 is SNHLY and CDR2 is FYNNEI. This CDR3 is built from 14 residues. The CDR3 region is CASRRQETSYEQYF. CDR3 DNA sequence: TGTGCCAGCAGACGACAGGAGACAAGCTACGAGCAGTACTTC.

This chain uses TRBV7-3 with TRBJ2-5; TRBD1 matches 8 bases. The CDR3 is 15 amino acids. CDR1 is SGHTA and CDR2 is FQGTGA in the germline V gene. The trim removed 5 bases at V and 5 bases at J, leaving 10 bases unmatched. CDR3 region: CASSRRGTGGETQYF. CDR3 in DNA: TGTGCCAGCAGCCGACGTGGGACAGGCGGGGAGACCCAGTACTTC.

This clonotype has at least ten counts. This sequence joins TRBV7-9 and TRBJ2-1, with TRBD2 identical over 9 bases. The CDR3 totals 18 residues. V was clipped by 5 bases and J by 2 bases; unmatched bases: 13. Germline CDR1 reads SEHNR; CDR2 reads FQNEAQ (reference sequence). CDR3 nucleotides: TGTGCCAGCAGCCCAAGGCGGGGGGGGAAAGGACCCTACAATGAGCAGTTCTTC. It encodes CASSPRRGGKGPYNEQFF.

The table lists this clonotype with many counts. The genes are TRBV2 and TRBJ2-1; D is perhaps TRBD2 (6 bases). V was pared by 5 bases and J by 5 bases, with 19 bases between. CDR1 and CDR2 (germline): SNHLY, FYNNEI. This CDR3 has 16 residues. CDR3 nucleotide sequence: TGTGCCAGCAGTCTCCCCACGCGACTAGTTGACAATGAGCAGTTCTTC. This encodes CASSLPTRLVDNEQFF.

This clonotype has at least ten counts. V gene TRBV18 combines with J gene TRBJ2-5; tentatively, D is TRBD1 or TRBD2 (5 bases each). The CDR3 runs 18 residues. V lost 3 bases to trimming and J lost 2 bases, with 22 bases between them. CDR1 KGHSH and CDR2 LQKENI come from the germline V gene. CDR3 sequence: CASSPGGDASILQETQYF. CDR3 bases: TGTGCCAGCTCACCCGGTGGGGACGCAAGTATTTTACAAGAGACCCAGTACTTC.

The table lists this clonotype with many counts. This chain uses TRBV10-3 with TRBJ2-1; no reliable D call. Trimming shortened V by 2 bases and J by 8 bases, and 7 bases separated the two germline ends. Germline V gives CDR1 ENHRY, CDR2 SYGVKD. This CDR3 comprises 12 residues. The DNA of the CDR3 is TGTGCCATCAGTGAGCCACCGTATGAGCAGTTCTTC. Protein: CAISEPPYEQFF.

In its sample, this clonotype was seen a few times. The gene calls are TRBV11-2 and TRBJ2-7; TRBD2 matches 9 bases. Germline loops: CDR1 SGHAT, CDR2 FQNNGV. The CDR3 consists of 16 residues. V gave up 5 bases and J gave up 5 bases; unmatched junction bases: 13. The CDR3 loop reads CASSPRGLAIFHEQYF. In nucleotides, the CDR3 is TGTGCCAGCAGCCCCCGGGGACTAGCAATCTTTCACGAGCAGTACTTC.

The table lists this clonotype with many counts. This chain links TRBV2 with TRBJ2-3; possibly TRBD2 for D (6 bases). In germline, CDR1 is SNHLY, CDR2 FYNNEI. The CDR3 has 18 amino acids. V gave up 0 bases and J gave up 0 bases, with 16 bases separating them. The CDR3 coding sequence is TGTGCCAGCAGTGAAGCGGTACCGGGGGAGATCAGCACAGATACGCAGTATTTT. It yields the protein CASSEAVPGEISTDTQYF.

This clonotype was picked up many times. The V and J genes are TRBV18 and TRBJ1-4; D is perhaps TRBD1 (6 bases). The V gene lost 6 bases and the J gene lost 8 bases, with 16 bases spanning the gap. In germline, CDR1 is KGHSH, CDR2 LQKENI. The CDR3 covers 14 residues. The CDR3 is CASSGQGRYEKLFF. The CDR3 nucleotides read TGTGCCAGCTCCGGTCAGGGGAGGTACGAAAAACTGTTTTTT.

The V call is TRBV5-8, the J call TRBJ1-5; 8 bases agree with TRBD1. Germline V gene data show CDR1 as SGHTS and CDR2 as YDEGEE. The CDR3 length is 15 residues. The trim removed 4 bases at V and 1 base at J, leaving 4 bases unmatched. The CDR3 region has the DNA TGTGCCAGCAGCCGGGACAGGCCCAGCAATCAGCCCCAGCATTTT. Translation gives CASSRDRPSNQPQHF. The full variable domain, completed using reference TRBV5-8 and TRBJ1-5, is EAGVTQSPTHLIKTRGQQATLRCSPISGHTSVYWYQQALGLGLQFLLWYDEGEERNRGNFPPRFSGRQFPNYSSELNVNALELEDSALYLCASSRDRPSNQPQHFGDGTRLSIL.

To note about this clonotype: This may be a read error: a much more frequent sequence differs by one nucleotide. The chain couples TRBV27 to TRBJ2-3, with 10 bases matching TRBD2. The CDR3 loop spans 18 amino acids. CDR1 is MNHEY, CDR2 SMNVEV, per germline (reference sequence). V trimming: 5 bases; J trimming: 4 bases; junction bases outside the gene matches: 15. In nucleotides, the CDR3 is TGTGCCAGCAGTGTACGCGGGGCTAGCGGGAGAAGCTCAGATACGCAGTATTTT. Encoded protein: CASSVRGASGRSSDTQYF.

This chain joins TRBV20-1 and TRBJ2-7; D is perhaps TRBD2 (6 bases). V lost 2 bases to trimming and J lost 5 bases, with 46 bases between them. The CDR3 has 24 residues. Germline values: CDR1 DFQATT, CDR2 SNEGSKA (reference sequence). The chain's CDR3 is CSARPRAGQLVIRAGAHPYNEQYF. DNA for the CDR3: TGCAGTGCTAGACCCCGGGCCGGTCAACTCGTTATAAGAGCGGGTGCGCACCCGTACAACGAGCAGTACTTC.

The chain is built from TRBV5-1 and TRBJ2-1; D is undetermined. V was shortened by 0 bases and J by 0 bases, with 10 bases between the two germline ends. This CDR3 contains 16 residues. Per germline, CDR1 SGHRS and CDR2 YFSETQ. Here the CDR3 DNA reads TGCGCCAGCAGCTTGGGAGAGAGCCGCTCCTACAATGAGCAGTTCTTC. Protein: CASSLGESRSYNEQFF.

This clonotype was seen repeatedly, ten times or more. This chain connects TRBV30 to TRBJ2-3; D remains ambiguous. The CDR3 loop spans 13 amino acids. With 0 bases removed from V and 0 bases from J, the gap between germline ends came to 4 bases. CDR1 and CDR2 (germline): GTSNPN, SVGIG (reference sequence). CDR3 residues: CAWSVQSTDTQYF. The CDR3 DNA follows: TGTGCCTGGAGTGTACAGAGCACAGATACGCAGTATTTT.

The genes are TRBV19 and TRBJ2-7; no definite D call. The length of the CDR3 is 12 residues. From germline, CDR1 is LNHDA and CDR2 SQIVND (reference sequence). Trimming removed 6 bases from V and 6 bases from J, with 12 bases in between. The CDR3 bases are TGTGCCAGTAGGGGCGGCGGTCTCGAGCAGTACTTC. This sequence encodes CASRGGGLEQYF.

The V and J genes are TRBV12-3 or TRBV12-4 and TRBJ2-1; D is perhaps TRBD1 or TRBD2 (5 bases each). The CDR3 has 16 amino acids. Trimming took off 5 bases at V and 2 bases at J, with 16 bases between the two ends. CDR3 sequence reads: CASSKTGTITYNEQFF. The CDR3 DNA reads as TGTGCCAGCAGTAAAACCGGGACGATAACCTACAATGAGCAGTTCTTC.

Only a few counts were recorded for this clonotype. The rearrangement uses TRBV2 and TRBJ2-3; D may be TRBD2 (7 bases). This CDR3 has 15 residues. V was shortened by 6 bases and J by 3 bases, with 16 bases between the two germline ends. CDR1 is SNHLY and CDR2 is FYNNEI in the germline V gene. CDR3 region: CASRDGGRMTDTQYF. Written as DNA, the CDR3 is TGTGCCAGCAGGGACGGGGGGCGAATGACAGATACGCAGTATTTT.

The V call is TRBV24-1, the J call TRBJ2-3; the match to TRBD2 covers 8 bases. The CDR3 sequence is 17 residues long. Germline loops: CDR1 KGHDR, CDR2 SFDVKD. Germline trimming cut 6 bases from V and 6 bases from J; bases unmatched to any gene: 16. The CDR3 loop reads CATSSNFRGGRMDTQYF. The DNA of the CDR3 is TGTGCCACCAGTTCCAATTTCCGGGGCGGGAGGATGGATACGCAGTATTTT.

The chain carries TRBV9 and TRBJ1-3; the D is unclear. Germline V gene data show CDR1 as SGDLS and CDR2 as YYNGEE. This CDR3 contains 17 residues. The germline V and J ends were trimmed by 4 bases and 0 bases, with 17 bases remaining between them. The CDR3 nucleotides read TGTGCCAGCAGCCCCGTAAGGCAGGCAGACTCTGGAAACACCATATATTTT. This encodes CASSPVRQADSGNTIYF.

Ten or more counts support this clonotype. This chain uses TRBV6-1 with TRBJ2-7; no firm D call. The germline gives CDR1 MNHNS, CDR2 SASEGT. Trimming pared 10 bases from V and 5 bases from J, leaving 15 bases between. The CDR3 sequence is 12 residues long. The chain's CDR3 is CATRTFPNEQYF. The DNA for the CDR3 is TGTGCCACCCGGACCTTTCCCAACGAGCAGTACTTC.

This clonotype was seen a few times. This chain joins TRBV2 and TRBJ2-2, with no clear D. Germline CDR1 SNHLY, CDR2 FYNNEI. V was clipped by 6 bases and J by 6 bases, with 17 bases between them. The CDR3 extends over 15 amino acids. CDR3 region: CASSLDPNEPGELFF. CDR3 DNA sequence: TGTGCCAGCAGCCTTGACCCGAATGAGCCCGGGGAGCTGTTTTTT.

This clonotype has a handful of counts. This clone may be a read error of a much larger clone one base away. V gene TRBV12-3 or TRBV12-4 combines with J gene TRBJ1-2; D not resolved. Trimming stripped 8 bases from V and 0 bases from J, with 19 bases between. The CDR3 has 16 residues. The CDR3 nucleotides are TGTGCCAGCCGTCATACCGGAGGTCGCTCTAACTATGGCTACACCTTC. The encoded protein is CASRHTGGRSNYGYTF.

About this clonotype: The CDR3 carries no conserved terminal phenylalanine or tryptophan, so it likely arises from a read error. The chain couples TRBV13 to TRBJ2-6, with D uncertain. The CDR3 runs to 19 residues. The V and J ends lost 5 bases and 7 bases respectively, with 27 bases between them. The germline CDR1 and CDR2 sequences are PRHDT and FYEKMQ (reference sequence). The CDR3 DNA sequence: TGTGCCAGCAGCCCCCTGAACCTTCGAGATCCCGAGAGTGCCAACGTCCTGACTCTC. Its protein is CASSPLNLRDPESANVLTL.

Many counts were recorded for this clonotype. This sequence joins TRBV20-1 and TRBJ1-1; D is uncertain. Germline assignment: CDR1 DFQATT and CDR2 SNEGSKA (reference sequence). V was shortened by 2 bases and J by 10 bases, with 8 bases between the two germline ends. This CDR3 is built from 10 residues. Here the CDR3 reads CSARFVRAFF. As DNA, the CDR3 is TGCAGTGCTAGATTCGTGAGAGCTTTCTTT.

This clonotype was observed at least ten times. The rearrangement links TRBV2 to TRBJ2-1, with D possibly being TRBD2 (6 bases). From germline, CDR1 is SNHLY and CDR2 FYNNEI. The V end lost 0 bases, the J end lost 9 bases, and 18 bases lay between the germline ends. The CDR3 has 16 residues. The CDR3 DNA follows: TGTGCCAGCAGTGAAGCGAGGGTAGCGGTGGGGTCTGAGCAGTTCTTC. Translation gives CASSEARVAVGSEQFF.